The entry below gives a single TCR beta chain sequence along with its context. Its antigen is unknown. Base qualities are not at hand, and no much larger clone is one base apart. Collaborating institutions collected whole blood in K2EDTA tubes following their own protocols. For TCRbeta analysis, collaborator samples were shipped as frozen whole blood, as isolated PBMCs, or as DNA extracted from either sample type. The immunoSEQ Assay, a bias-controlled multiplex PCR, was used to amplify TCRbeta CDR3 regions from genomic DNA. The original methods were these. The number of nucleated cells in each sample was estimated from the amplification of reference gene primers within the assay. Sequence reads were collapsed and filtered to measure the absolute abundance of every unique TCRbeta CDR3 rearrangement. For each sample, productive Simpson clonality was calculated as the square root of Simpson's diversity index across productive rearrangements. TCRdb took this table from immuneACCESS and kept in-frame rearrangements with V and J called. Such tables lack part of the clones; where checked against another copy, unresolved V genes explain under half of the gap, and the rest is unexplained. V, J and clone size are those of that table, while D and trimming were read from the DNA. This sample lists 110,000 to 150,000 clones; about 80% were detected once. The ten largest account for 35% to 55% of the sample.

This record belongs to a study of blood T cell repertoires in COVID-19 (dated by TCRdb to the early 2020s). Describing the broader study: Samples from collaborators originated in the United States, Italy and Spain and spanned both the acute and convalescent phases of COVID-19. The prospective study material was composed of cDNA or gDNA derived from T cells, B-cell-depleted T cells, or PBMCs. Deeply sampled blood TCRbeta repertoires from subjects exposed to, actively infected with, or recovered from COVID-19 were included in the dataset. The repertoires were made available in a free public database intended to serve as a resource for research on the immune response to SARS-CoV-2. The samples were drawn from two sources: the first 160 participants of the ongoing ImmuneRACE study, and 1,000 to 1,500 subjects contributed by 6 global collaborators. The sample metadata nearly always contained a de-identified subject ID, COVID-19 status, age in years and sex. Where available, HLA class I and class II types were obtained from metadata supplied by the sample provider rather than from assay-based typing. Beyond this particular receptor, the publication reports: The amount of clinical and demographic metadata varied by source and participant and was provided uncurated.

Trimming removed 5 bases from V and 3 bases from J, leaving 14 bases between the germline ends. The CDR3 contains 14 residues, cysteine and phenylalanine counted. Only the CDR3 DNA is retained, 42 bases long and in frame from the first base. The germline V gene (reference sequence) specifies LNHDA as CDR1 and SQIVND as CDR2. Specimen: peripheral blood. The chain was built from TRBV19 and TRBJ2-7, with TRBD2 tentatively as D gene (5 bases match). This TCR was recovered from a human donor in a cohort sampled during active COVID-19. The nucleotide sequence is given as TGTGCCAGTAGTGGGCGGGTCTCCCACTACGAGCAGTACTTC. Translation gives CASSGRVSHYEQYF.